Given below is one T cell receptor (beta chain) in context. This clonotype appeared many times. Its specific antigen is unknown. The record has no base qualities; no much larger clone is one base away. The method was PCR. Sequencing took place on an Illumina HiSeq 2500. TCR library preparation used molecular barcoding, with unique molecular identifiers applied to normalize quantification of the TCRbeta repertoire. The public reads were reprocessed in TCRdb via fastp at Q25 and MiXCR, keeping in-frame beta chains. Every entry covers one CDR3 protein and lists the most common genes and DNA from its rows. In all, the sample holds some 81,000 distinct CDR3 sequences, and around 14% of those were seen once. 25% to 30% of the sample comes from the top ten. CDR1 and CDR2 (LGHNA, YSLEER) derive from the germline V gene. The CDR3 starts with the cysteine, ends with the phenylalanine, and has 16 residues. Only the CDR3 DNA is retained, 48 bases long and in frame from the first base. V was cut back by 4 bases and J by 3 bases, leaving a gap of 18 bases between them.

The treatment or condition label, as the study defines it: allogeneic hematopoietic cell transplantation with graft depleted of TCRalphabeta T cells and CD19 B cells. TCRalphabeta/CD19-depleted allogeneic hematopoietic cell grafts were given to the transplant recipients, all of whom were children. The sample comes from a study of T-cell reconstitution after alpha-beta-depleted transplantation in children (dated by TCRdb to 2015 to 2016). A note on the overall study: T-cell immune reconstitution after TCRalphabeta/CD19-depleted allogeneic hematopoietic cell transplantation in children was quantitatively tracked in the study by means of TCR repertoire profiling. Study-wide findings and limitations: In some patients, high TCRbeta diversity at day 60 was attributed to recipient T cells and intrathymic progenitors that had survived conditioning. Over subsequent months, a decline in hyperexpanded clone frequencies was noted, and after one year, T-cell counts and TCRbeta diversity were mostly ascribed to newly produced T cells. The apparently early recovery of alphabetaT-cell counts about two months after transplant reportedly depended on only several hundred rapidly expanded clones that came from non-depleted graft cells.

This clonotype originated in a male patient aged 2-9 years who had a stem cell transplant for acute lymphoblastic leukemia, so the T cells may come from the graft donor. Here the chain combines TRBV4-3 and TRBJ1-1, with TRBD1 perhaps the D gene, on 6 matching bases. Sequenced here: PBMCs, mostly from graft donor cells, sampled 180 days after TCRalphabeta/CD19-depleted stem cell transplant. Here is the DNA: TGCGCCAGCAGCCTCCAATCTCAGGGGCCGCACACTGAAGCTTTCTTT. This gives the protein CASSLQSQGPHTEAFF.